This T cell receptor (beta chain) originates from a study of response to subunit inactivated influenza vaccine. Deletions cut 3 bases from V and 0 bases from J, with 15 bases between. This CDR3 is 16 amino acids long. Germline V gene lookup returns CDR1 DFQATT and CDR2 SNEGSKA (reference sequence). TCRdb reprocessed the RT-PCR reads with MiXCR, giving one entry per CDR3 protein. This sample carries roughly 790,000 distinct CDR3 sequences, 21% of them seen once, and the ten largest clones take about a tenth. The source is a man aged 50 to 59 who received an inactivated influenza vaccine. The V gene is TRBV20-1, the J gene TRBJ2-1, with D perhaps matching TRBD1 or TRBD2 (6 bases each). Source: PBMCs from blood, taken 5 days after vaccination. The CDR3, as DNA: TGCAGTGCTAGGCCACAAGGGGGGCCCTCCTACAATGAGCAGTTCTTC. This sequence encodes CSARPQGGPSYNEQFF.